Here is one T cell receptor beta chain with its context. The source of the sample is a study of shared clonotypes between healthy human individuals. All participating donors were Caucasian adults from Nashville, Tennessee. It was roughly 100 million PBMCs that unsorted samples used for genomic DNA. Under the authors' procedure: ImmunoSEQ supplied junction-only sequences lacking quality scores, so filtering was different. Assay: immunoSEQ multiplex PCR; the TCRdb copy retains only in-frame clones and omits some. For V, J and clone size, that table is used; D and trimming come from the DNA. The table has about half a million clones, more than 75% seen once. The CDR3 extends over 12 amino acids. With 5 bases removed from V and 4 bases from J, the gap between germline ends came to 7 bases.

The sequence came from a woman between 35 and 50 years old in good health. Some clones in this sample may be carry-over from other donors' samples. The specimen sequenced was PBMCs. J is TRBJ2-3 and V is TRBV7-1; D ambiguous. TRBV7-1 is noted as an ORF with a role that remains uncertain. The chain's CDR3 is CASSTLADTQYF. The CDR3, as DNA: TGTGCCAGCAGCACCCTAGCAGATACGCAGTATTTT.